These 15 T cell receptor beta chains share one sample of origin, sequenced in a study of Graves' ophthalmopathy and Graves' hyperthyroidism. RNA transcripts yielded amplified TCR beta CDR3 regions. Amplification began with first-round RT-PCR using HTBI primers, then second-round multiplex PCR was performed. TCRdb redid the calling of the multiplex PCR reads with MiXCR, one entry per CDR3 protein. The repertoire has a few hundred thousand distinct CDR3 sequences, less than 45% of them found once; the top ten carry about 4.2%. What was sequenced was peripheral blood or thyroid tissue (not recorded which). These receptors originate from an adult man with Graves' hyperthyroidism.

The rearrangement links TRBV3-1 to TRBJ1-6, with TRBD1 identical over 8 bases. This CDR3 comprises 16 residues. V was clipped by 0 bases and J by 9 bases; unmatched bases: 7. CDR1 LGHDT and CDR2 YNNKEL come from the germline V gene (reference sequence). The CDR3 region has the DNA TGTGCCAGCAGCCAAGAGTTAGGGACAGGTTCTTCACCCCTCCACTTT. Encoded protein: CASSQELGTGSSPLHF.

The V call is TRBV5-1, the J call TRBJ2-3; 8 nucleotides match TRBD1. This CDR3 is built from 15 residues. CDR1 and CDR2 (germline): SGHRS, YFSETQ. V lost 4 bases and J lost 6; bases outside the gene matches: 10. CDR3 amino acids: CASSPGQGGMDTQYF. For the CDR3, the DNA is TGCGCCAGCAGCCCAGGACAGGGCGGGATGGATACGCAGTATTTT.

This clonotype was recorded many times. The gene calls are TRBV29-1 and TRBJ1-4; unclear D gene. CDR3 length: 13 amino acids. V lost 7 bases, J lost 7 bases, and 16 bases lay in between. The germline V gene has CDR1 SQVTM and CDR2 ANQGSEA. The DNA of the CDR3 is TGCAGCGCTGGACCCGGCCCAAGTGAAAAACTGTTTTTT. It encodes CSAGPGPSEKLFF.

This clonotype was detected many times. The chain combines TRBV19 with TRBJ2-2; 11 bases are a match to TRBD2. The CDR3 runs to 19 residues. V lost 6 bases and J lost 2; bases outside the gene matches: 14. Germline V gene data show CDR1 as LNHDA and CDR2 as SQIVND (reference sequence). The chain's CDR3 is CASRRDSPGTSGNTGELFF. CDR3 sequence (DNA): TGTGCCAGTAGACGAGATTCCCCCGGGACTAGCGGAAACACCGGGGAGCTGTTTTTT.

This clonotype was observed a single time. One end of the junction fails to match germline, which may point to a read error. V and J are TRBV14 and TRBJ1-1; possible D gene TRBD1, 5 bases. CDR1 is SGHDN, CDR2 FVKESK, per germline. This CDR3 has 12 residues. CDR3 protein: CARSQVSGGAFF. CDR3 DNA: TGTGCCCGCAGCCAAGTTTCGGGGGGAGCTTTCTTT. The full variable domain, completed using reference TRBV14 and TRBJ1-1, is EAGVTQFPSHSVIEKGQTVTLRCDPISGHDNLYWYRRVMGKEIKFLLHFVKESKQDESGMPNNRFLAERTGGTYSTLKVQPAELEDSGVYFCARSQVSGGAFFGQGTRLTVV.

This clonotype came up many times. The chain is built from TRBV2 and TRBJ1-4, with D perhaps matching TRBD1 (6 bases). Germline V gene sequence: CDR1 SNHLY, CDR2 FYNNEI. Trimming stripped 9 bases from V and 0 bases from J, with 11 bases between. The CDR3 spans 14 residues. The CDR3 protein is CASVGGTTNEKLFF. DNA of the CDR3: TGTGCCAGTGTCGGGGGCACAACTAATGAAAAACTGTTTTTT.

The sample holds many counts of this clonotype. The chain carries TRBV12-3 or TRBV12-4 and TRBJ2-2; 8 bases map to TRBD2. V was clipped by 5 bases and J by 4 bases; unmatched bases: 3. This CDR3 contains 14 residues. CDR3 sequence: CASSTSGSTGELFF. The CDR3, as DNA: TGTGCCAGCAGTACTAGCGGTTCCACCGGGGAGCTGTTTTTT.

The chain combines TRBV7-9 with TRBJ2-7; D not certain. V lost 11 bases, J lost 0 bases, and 20 bases lay in between. The CDR3 length is 15 residues. CDR1 and CDR2 from the germline V gene are SEHNR and FQNEAQ (reference sequence). Here the CDR3 reads CAPPQQLRTSYEQYF. The CDR3 DNA is TGTGCCCCTCCCCAGCAGCTCCGGACCTCCTACGAGCAGTACTTC.

V is TRBV29-1 and J is TRBJ2-2, with TRBD1 matching over 8 bases. Germline values: CDR1 SQVTM, CDR2 ANQGSEA. V lost 1 base and J lost 5; bases outside the gene matches: 3. This CDR3 is built from 14 residues. CDR3 nucleotides: TGCAGCGTTGAAGGACAGGGGCCAACCGGGGAGCTGTTTTTT. Translated, it gives CSVEGQGPTGELFF.

The table lists this clonotype with many counts. The chain combines TRBV7-3 with TRBJ1-1; D ambiguous. The CDR3 covers 13 residues. V lost 5 bases to trimming and J lost 2 bases, with 9 bases between them. Germline CDR1 SGHTA, CDR2 FQGTGA. The CDR3 DNA reads as TGTGCCAGCAGCCGGACGGTTAACACTGAAGCTTTCTTT. Translated, it gives CASSRTVNTEAFF. The whole variable domain, remainder taken from reference TRBV7-3 and TRBJ1-1, is GAGVSQTPSNKVTEKGKYVELRCDPISGHTALYWYRQSLGQGPEFLIYFQGTGAADDSGLPNDRFFAVRPEGSVSTLKIQRTERGDSAVYLCASSRTVNTEAFFGQGTRLTVV.

V is TRBV5-4 and J is TRBJ1-1, with D possibly TRBD1 on 5 matching bases. The V end lost 2 bases, the J end lost 11 bases, and 19 bases lay between the germline ends. CDR1 and CDR2 (germline): SGHNT, YYREEE (reference sequence). This CDR3 comprises 14 residues. The CDR3 reads CASSFDPGRGGAFF. CDR3 coding DNA: TGTGCCAGCAGCTTCGATCCGGGGAGGGGTGGCGCTTTCTTT.

For this clonotype: This may arise from a read error, as a much more abundant clone is one base away. This chain joins TRBV7-8 and TRBJ2-2; 11 bases fit TRBD2. There are 18 residues in the CDR3. The germline V gene encodes CDR1 SGHVS and CDR2 FQNEAQ. The CDR3 DNA reads as TGTGCCAGCAGCTCCCCCGGGACTAGCGGTCTGCGGGGCGGGGGGCTGTTTTTT. It is translated as CASSSPGTSGLRGGGLFF.

This clonotype was seen repeatedly, ten times or more. The rearrangement links TRBV20-1 to TRBJ1-1, with D possibly TRBD1 on 5 matching bases. In germline, CDR1 is DFQATT, CDR2 SNEGSKA (reference sequence). The CDR3 length is 15 residues. Trimming took 3 bases from V and 3 from J, leaving 17 bases between them. The CDR3 sequence is CSARAGGIGDTEAFF. CDR3 nucleotides: TGCAGTGCTAGGGCCGGGGGGATCGGGGACACTGAAGCTTTCTTT.

V is TRBV9 and J is TRBJ1-1, with D possibly TRBD1 on 6 matching bases. The CDR3 is 14 residues long. CDR1 and CDR2 from the germline V gene are SGDLS and YYNGEE. Trimming stripped 4 bases from V and 1 base from J, with 11 bases between. The CDR3, as DNA: TGTGCCAGCAGCCCCACACAGGGGAACACTGAAGCTTTCTTT. It codes for CASSPTQGNTEAFF.

This chain uses TRBV29-1 with TRBJ2-2; D could derive from TRBD1 or TRBD2 (5 bases each). V lost 0 bases and J 3 bases, leaving 11 bases between the germline ends. Germline V CDR1 and CDR2: SQVTM, ANQGSEA. The CDR3 is 15 residues long. Written as DNA, the CDR3 is TGCAGCGTTGAAGAGTTGGGGCGGGACACCGGGGAGCTGTTTTTT. Translation: CSVEELGRDTGELFF.